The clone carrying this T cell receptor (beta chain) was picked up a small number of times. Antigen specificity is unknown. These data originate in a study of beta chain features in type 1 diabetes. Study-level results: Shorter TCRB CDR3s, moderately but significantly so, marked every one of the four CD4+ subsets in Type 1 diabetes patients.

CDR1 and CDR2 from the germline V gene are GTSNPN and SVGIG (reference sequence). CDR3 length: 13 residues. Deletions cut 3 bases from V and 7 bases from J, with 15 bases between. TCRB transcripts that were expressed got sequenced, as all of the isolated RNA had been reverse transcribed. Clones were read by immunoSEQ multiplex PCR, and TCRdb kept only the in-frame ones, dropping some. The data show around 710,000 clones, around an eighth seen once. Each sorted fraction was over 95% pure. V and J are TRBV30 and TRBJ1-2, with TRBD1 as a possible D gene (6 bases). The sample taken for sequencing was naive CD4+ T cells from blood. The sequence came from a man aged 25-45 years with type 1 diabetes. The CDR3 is CAWRDYRVGGYTF. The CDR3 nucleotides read TGTGCCTGGAGGGACTACAGGGTAGGTGGCTACACCTTC.